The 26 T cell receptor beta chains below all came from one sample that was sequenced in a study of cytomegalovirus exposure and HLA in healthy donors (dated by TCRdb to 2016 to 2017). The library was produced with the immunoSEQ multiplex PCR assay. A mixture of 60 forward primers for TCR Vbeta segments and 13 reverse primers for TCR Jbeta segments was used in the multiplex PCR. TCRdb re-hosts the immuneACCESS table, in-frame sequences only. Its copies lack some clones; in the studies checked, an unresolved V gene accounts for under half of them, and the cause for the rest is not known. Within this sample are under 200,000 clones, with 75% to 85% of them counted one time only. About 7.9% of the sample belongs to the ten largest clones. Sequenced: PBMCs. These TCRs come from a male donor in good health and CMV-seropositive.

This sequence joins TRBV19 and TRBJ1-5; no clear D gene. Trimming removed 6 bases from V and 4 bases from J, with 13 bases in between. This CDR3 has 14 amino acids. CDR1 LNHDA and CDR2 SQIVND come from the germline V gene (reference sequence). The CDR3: CASSPTSANQPQHF. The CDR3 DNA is TGTGCCAGTAGCCCCACGTCAGCGAATCAGCCCCAGCATTTT.

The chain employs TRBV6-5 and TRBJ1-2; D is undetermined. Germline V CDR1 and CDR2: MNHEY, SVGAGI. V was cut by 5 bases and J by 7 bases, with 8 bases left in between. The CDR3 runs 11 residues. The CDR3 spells CASSGRGGYTF. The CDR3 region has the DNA TGTGCCAGCAGTGGGAGAGGTGGCTACACCTTC.

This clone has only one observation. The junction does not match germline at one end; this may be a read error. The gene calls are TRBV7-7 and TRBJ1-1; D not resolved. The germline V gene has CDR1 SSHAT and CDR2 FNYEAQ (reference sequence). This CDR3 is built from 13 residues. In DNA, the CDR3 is TGTGCTAGCAGCGCCAACCCGGGCACTGAAGCTTTCTTT. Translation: CASSANPGTEAFF.

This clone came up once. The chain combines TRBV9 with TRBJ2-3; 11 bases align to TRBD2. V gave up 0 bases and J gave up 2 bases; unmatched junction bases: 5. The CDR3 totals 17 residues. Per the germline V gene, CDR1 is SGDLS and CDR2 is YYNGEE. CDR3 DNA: TGTGCCAGCAGCGTAGAAGCTAGCGGGGGGCCCACAGATACGCAGTATTTT. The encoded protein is CASSVEASGGPTDTQYF.

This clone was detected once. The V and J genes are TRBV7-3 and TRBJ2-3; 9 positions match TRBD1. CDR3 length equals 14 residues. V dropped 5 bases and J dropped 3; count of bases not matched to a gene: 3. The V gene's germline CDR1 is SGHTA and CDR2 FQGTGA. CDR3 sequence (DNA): TGTGCCAGCAGCCCACAGGGGGCGACAGATACGCAGTATTTT. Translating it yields CASSPQGATDTQYF.

The CDR3 sequence: CASSVGSGGGVTEAFF. DNA of the CDR3: TGTGCCAGCAGCGTAGGGTCCGGGGGAGGGGTTACTGAAGCTTTCTTT. This chain uses TRBV9 with TRBJ1-1; a weak D match, TRBD1 (5 bases). The CDR3 has 16 residues. Trimming cost V 0 bases and J 5 bases, with 17 bases left between them. Germline V lookup: CDR1 SGDLS, CDR2 YYNGEE.

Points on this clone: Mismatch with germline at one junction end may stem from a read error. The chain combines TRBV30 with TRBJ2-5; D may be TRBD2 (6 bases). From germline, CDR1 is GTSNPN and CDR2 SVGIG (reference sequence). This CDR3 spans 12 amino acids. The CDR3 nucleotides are TGTGCCTGGAGCCCCGGGGGAGCGGGCGCTGACTTC. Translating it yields CAWSPGGAGADF.

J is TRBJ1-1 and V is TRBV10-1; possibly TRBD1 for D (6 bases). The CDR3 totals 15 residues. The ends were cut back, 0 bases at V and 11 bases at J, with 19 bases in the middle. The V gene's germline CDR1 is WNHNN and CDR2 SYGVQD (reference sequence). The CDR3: CASSESGTPPRGAFF. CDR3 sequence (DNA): TGCGCCAGCAGTGAGTCGGGGACACCCCCACGCGGGGCTTTCTTT.

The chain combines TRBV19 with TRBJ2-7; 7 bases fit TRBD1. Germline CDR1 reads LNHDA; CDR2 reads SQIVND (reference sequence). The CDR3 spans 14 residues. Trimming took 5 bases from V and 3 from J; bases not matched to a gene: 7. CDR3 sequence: CASSFNRDSYEQYF. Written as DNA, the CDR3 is TGTGCCAGTAGTTTCAACCGGGACAGCTACGAGCAGTACTTC.

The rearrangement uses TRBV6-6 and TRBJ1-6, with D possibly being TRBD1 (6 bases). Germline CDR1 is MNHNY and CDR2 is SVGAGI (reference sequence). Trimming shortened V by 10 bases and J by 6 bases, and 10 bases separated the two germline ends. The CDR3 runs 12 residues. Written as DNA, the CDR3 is TGTGCCACTACAGGGCTTAATTCACCCCTCCACTTT. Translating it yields CATTGLNSPLHF.

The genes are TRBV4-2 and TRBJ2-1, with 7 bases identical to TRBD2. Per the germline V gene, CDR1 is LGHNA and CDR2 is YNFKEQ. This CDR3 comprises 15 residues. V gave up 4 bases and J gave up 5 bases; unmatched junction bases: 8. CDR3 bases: TGTGCCAGCAGCCCCGTAGGAGCGGGGAACAATGAGCAGTTCTTC. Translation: CASSPVGAGNNEQFF.

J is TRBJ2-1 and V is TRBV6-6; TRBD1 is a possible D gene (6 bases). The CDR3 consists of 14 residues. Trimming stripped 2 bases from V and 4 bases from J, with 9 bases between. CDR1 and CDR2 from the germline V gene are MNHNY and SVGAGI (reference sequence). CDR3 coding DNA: TGTGCCAGCAGTTACGGGACACTGTACAATGAGCAGTTCTTC. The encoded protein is CASSYGTLYNEQFF.

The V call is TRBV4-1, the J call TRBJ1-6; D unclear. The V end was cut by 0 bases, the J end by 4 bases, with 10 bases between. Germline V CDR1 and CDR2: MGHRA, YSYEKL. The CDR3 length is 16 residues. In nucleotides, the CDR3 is TGCGCCAGCAGCCAAGACGGTAACCCTTATAATTCACCCCTCCACTTT. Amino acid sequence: CASSQDGNPYNSPLHF.

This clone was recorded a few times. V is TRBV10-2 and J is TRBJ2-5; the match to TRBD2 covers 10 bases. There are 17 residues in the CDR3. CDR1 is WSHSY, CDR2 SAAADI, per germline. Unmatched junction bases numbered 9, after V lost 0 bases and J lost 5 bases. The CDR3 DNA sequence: TGCGCCAGCAGTGAGTCGCTAGCGGGGGCCCGCGCGGAGACCCAGTACTTC. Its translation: CASSESLAGARAETQYF.

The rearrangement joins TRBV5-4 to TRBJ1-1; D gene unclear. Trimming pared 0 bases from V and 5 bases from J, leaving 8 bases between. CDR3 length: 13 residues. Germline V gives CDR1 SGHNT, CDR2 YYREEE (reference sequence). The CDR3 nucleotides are TGTGCCAGCAGCTTGGGCCGAGGGACTGAAGCTTTCTTT. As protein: CASSLGRGTEAFF.

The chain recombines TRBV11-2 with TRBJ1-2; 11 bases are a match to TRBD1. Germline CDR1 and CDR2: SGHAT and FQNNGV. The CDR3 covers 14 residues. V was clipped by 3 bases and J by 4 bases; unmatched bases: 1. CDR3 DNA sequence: TGTGCCAGCAGCTTTGGGACAGGGGGCTATGGCTACACCTTC. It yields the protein CASSFGTGGYGYTF.

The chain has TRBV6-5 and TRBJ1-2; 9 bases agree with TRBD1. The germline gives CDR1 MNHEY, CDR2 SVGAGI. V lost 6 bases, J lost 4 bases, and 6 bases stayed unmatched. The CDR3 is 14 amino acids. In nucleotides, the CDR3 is TGTGCCAGCAGAAGAGGACAGGGGACCTATGGCTACACCTTC. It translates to CASRRGQGTYGYTF.

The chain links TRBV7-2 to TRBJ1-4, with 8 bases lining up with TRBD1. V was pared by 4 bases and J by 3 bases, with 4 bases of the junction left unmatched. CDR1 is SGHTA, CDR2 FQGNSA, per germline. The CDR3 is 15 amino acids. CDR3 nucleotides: TGTGCCAGCAGCTACGACAGGGGAGCTAATGAAAAACTGTTTTTT. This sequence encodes CASSYDRGANEKLFF.

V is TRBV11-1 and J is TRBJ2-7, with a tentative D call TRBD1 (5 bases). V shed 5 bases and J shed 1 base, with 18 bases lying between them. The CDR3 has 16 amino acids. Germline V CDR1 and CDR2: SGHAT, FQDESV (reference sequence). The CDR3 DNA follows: TGTGCCAGCAGCCACTTAGGACCCAAGGGGTCCTACGAGCAGTACTTC. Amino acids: CASSHLGPKGSYEQYF.

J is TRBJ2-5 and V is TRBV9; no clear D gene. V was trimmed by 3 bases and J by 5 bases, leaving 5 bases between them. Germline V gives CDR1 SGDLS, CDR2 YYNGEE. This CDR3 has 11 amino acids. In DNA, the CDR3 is TGTGCCAGCAGCGACGGGGAGACCCAGTACTTC. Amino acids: CASSDGETQYF.

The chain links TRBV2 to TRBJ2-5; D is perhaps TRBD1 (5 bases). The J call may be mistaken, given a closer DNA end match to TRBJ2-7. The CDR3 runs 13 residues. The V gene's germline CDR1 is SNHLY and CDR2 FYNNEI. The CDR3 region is CASRTLSSYEQYF. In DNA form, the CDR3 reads TGTGCCAGCCGGACACTTAGCTCCTACGAGCAGTACTTC.

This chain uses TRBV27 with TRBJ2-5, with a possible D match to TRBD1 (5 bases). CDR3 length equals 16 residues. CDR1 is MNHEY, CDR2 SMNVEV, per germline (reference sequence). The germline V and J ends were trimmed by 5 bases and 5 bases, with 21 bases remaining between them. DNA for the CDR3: TGTGCCAGCAGTCCAGGCGGTATAGGGGTTCGGGAGACCCAGTACTTC. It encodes CASSPGGIGVRETQYF.

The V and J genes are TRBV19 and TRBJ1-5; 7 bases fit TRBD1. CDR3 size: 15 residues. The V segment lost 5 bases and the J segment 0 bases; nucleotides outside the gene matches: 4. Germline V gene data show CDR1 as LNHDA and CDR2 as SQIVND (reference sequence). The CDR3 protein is CASSDRVYSNQPQHF. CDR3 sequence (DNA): TGTGCCAGTAGTGACAGGGTTTATAGCAATCAGCCCCAGCATTTT.

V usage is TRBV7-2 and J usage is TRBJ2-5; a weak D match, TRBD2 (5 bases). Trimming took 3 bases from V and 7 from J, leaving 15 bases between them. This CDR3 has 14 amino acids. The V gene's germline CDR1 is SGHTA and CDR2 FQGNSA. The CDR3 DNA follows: TGTGCCAGCAGCTTTGGCGGAGGTGGTGGGACCCAGTACTTC. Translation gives CASSFGGGGGTQYF.

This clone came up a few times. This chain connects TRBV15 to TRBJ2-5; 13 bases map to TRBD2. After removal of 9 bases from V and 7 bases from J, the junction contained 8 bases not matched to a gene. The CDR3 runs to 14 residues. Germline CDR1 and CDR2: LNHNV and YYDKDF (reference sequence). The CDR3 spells CATGLAGVGRTQYF. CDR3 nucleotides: TGTGCCACTGGACTAGCGGGGGTGGGCAGGACCCAGTACTTC. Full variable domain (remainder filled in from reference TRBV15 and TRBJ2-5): DAMVIQNPRYQVTQFGKPVTLSCSQTLNHNVMYWYQQKSSQAPKLLFHYYDKDFNNEADTPDNFQSRRPNTSFCFLDIRSPGLGDTAMYLCATGLAGVGRTQYFGPGTRLLVL.

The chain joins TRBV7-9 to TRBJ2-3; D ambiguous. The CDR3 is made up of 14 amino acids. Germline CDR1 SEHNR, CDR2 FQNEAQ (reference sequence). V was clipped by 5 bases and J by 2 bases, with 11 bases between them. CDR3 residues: CASSPRGDTDTQYF. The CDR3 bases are TGTGCCAGCAGCCCTAGAGGAGACACAGATACGCAGTATTTT.